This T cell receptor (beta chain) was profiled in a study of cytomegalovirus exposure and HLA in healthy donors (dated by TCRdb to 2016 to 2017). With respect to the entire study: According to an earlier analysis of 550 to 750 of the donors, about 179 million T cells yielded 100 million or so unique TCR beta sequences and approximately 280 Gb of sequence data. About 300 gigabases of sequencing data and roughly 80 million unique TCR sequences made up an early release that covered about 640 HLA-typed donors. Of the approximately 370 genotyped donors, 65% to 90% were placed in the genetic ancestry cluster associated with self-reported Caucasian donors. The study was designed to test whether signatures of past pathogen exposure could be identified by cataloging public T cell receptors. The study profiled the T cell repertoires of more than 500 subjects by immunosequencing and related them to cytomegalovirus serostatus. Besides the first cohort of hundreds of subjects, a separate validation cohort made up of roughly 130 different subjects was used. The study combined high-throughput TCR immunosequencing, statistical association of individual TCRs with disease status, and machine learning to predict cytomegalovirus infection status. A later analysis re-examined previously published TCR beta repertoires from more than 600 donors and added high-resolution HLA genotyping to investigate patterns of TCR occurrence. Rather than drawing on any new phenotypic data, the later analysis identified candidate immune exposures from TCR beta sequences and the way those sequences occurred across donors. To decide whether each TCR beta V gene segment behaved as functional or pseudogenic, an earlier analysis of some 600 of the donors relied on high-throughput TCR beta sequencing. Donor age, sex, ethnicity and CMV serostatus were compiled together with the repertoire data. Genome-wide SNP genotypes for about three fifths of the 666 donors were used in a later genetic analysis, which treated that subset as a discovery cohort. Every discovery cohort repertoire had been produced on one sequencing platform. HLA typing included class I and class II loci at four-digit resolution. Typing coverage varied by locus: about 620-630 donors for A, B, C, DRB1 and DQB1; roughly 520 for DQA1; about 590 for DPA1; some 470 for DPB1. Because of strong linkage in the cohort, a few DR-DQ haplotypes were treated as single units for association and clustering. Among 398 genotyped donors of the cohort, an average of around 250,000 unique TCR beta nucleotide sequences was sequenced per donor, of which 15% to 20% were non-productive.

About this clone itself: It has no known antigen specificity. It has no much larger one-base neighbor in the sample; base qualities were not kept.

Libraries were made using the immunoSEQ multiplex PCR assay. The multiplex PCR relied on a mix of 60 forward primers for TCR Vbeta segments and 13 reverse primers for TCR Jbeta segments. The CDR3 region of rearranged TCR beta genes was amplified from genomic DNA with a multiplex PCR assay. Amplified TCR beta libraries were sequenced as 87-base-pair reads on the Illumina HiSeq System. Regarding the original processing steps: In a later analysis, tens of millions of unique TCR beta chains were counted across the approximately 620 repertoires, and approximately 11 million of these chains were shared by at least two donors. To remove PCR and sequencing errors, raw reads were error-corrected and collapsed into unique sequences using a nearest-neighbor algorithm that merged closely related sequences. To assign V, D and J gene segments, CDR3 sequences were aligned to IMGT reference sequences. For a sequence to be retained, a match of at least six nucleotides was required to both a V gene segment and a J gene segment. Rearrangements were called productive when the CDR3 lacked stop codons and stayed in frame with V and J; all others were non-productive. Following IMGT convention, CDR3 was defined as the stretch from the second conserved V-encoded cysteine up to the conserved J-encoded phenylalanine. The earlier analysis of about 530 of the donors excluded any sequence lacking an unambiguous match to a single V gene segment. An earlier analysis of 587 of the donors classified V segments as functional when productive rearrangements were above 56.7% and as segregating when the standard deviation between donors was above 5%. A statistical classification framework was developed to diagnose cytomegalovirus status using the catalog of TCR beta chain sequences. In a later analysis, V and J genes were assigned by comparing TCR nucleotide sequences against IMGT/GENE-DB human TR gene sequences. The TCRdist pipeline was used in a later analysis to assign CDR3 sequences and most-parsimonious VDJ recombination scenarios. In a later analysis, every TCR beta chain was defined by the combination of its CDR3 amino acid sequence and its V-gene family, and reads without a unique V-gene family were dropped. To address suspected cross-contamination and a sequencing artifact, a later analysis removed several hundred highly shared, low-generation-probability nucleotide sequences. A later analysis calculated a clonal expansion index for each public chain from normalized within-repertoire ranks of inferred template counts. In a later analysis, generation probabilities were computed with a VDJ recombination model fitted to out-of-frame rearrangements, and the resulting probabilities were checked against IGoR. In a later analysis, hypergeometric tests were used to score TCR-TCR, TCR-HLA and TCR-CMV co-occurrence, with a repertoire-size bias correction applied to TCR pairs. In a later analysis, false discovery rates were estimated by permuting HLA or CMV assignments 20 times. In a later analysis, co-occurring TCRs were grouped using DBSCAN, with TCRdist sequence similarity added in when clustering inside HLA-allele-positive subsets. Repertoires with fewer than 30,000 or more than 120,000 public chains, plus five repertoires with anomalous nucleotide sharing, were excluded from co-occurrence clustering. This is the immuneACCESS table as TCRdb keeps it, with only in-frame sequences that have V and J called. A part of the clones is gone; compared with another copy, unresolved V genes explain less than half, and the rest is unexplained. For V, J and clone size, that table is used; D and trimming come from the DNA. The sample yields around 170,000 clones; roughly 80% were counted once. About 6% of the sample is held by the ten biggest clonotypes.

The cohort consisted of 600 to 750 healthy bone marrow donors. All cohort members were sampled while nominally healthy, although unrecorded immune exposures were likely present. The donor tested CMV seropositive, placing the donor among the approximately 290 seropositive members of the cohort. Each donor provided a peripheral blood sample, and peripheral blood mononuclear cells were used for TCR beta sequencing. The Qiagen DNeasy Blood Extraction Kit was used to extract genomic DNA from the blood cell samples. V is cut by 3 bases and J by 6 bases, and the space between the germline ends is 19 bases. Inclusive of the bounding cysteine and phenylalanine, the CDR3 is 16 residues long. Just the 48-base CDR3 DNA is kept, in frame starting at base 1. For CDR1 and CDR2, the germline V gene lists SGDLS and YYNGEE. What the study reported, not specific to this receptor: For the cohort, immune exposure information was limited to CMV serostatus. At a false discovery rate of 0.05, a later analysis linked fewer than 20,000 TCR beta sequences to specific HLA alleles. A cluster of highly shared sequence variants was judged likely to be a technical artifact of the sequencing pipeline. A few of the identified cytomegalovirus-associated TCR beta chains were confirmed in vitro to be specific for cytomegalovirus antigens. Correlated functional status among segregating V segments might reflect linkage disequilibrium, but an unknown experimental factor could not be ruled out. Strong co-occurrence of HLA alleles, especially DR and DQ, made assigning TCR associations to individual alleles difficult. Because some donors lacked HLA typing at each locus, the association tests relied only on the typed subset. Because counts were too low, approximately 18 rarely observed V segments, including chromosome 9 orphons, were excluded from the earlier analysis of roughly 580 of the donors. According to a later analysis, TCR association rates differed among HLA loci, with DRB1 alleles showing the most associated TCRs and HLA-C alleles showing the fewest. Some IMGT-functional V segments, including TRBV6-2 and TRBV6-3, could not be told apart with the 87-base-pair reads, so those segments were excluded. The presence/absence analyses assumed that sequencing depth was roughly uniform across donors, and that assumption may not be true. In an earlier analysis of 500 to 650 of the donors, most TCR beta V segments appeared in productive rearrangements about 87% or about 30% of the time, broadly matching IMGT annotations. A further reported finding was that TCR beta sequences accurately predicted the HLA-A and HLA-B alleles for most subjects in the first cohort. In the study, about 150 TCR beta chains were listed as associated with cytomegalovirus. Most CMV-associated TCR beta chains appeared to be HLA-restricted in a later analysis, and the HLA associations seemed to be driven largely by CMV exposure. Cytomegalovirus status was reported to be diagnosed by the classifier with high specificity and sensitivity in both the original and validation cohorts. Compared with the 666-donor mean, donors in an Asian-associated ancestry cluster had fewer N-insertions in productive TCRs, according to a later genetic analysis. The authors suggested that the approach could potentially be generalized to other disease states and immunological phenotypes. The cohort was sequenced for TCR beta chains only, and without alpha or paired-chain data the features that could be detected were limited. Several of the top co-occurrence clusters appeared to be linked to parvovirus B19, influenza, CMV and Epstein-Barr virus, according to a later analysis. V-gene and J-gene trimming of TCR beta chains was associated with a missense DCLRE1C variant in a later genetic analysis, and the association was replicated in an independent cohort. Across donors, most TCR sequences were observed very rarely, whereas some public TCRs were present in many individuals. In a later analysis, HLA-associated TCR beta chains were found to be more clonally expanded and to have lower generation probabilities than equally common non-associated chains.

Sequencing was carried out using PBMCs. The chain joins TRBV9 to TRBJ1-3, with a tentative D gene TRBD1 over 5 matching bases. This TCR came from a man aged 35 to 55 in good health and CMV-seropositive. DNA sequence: TGTGCCAGCAGCGAAAAAGGGGCCCCAGATTTAAACACCATATATTTT. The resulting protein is CASSEKGAPDLNTIYF.